Following are 32 T cell receptor beta chains from one sample sequenced in a study of sequential checkpoint blockade in melanoma. Treatment denoted: randomized to nivolumab then ipilimumab (arm A) or the reverse (arm B). Clones were sequenced by immunoSEQ multiplex PCR, and TCRdb holds only the in-frame ones, with some missing. This table holds tens of thousands of clones, roughly 84% found once. Sequenced here: CD8+ T cells sorted from blood (inferred from file names), sampled from a patient given nivolumab and ipilimumab in sequence. These receptors were taken from a human donor with melanoma.

The gene calls are TRBV7-3 and TRBJ2-7, with TRBD1 matching 8 bases. The V gene's germline CDR1 is SGHTA and CDR2 FQGTGA. CDR3 size: 16 residues. The junction had 15 bases not matched to a gene; V was cut back by 4 bases and J by 7 bases. The CDR3 region is CASSYSAGTGLGEQYF. For the CDR3, the DNA is TGTGCCAGCAGCTACTCCGCCGGGACAGGACTTGGGGAGCAGTACTTC.

The chain links TRBV4-1 to TRBJ1-5, with D maybe TRBD1 (6 bases). This CDR3 is 16 amino acids long. The V and J ends lost 4 bases and 0 bases respectively, with 13 bases between them. Germline V gives CDR1 MGHRA, CDR2 YSYEKL. CDR3: CASSLRTVYSNQPQHF. The CDR3 region has the DNA TGCGCCAGCAGCCTCCGGACAGTTTATAGCAATCAGCCCCAGCATTTT.

V usage is TRBV25-1 and J usage is TRBJ2-3, with D uncertain. Germline CDR1 reads MGHDK; CDR2 reads SYGVNS. The CDR3 has 16 residues. Trimming shortened V by 2 bases and J by 2 bases, and 14 bases separated the two germline ends. CDR3 region: CASSEDQAAFTDTQYF. CDR3 DNA: TGTGCCAGCAGTGAAGATCAAGCAGCGTTCACAGATACGCAGTATTTT.

The rearrangement joins TRBV7-9 to TRBJ2-3; TRBD2 agrees at 7 bases. V trimming: 1 base; J trimming: 4 bases; junction bases outside the gene matches: 11. CDR3 size: 17 residues. Looked up from germline, CDR1 is SEHNR and CDR2 is FQNEAQ (reference sequence). CDR3 loop: CASSLELGGSRPDTQYF. CDR3 DNA: TGTGCCAGCAGCTTAGAGCTTGGCGGGAGTAGGCCAGATACGCAGTATTTT.

J is TRBJ1-1 and V is TRBV6-6, with D unclear. This CDR3 contains 16 residues. Germline CDR1 is MNHNY and CDR2 is SVGAGI (reference sequence). V lost 2 bases and J 1 base, leaving 14 bases between the germline ends. The CDR3 here is CASSYPRRLWNTEAFF. The CDR3, as DNA: TGTGCCAGCAGTTACCCAAGGCGGCTTTGGAACACTGAAGCTTTCTTT.

The rearrangement links TRBV15 to TRBJ2-5; 7 positions match TRBD1. Germline-derived CDR1 and CDR2 are LNHNV and YYDKDF (reference sequence). This CDR3 comprises 14 residues. Unmatched junction bases numbered 5, after V lost 6 bases and J lost 1 base. CDR3 sequence (DNA): TGTGCCACCAGGCTACAGGGGACCCAAGAGACCCAGTACTTC. It translates to CATRLQGTQETQYF.

The chain employs TRBV7-9 and TRBJ1-2, with TRBD1 matching over 7 bases. Germline V CDR1 and CDR2: SEHNR, FQNEAQ (reference sequence). V was pared by 2 bases and J by 10 bases, with 10 bases of the junction left unmatched. This CDR3 spans 14 amino acids. As DNA, the CDR3 is TGTGCCAGCAGCTTACAAGGGGGCCTCATTCCCTACACCTTC. Translated, it gives CASSLQGGLIPYTF.

The V and J genes are TRBV27 and TRBJ2-7; 11 nucleotides match TRBD2. CDR1 MNHEY and CDR2 SMNVEV come from the germline V gene (reference sequence). CDR3 length equals 18 residues. V shed 6 bases, J shed 4 bases, and the junction held 17 bases outside the gene matches. The CDR3 spells CASRSLAGGSPTPYEQYF. The CDR3 nucleotides are TGTGCCAGCAGATCGCTAGCGGGAGGCTCACCTACCCCTTACGAGCAGTACTTC.

This sequence joins TRBV13 and TRBJ2-1; D is possibly TRBD2 (6 bases). Per germline, CDR1 PRHDT and CDR2 FYEKMQ (reference sequence). Deletions cut 5 bases from V and 0 bases from J, with 20 bases between. This CDR3 has 18 amino acids. This chain's CDR3 is CASSGGADYSSSYNEQFF. CDR3 nucleotides: TGTGCCAGCAGCGGAGGGGCGGACTACTCTAGCTCCTACAATGAGCAGTTCTTC.

The chain is built from TRBV6-4 and TRBJ2-2; weak D call: TRBD1 (6 bases). The germline CDR1 and CDR2 sequences are MRHNA and SNTAGT. The CDR3 contains 16 residues. The V end was cut by 4 bases, the J end by 0 bases, with 12 bases between. The CDR3 sequence: CASSAAGTSNTGELFF. CDR3 sequence (DNA): TGTGCCAGCAGTGCTGCCGGGACATCGAACACCGGGGAGCTGTTTTTT.

The rearrangement joins TRBV19 to TRBJ1-3; TRBD1 agrees at 7 bases. CDR3 length equals 15 residues. The junction had 9 bases not matched to a gene; V was cut back by 8 bases and J by 2 bases. CDR1 is LNHDA and CDR2 is SQIVND in the germline V gene (reference sequence). The CDR3 coding sequence is TGTGCCAGTCGGGACAGCCTTATAACTGGAAACACCATATATTTT. Encoded protein: CASRDSLITGNTIYF.

The CDR3 nucleotides read TGTGCCAGCAGTTTTAGGACTAAGAACACCGGGGAGCTGTTTTTT. Its protein is CASSFRTKNTGELFF. The rearrangement uses TRBV27 and TRBJ2-2; a possible D gene is TRBD2 (6 bases). The CDR3 contains 15 residues. V was clipped by 3 bases and J by 1 base, with 9 bases between them. In germline, CDR1 is MNHEY, CDR2 SMNVEV (reference sequence).

The chain couples TRBV2 to TRBJ2-7, with 12 bases that match TRBD2. Germline values: CDR1 SNHLY, CDR2 FYNNEI. The CDR3 extends over 18 amino acids. The junction had 15 bases not matched to a gene; V was cut back by 6 bases and J by 3 bases. Here the CDR3 DNA reads TGTGCCAGCAGCCTCTCCGCCCTAGCGGGGGGGGCCGACTACGAGCAGTACTTC. Translated: CASSLSALAGGADYEQYF.

The CDR3 here is CASSILFGTGYSYEQYF. The CDR3 nucleotides read TGTGCCAGTAGTATTTTGTTTGGGACAGGTTACTCATACGAGCAGTACTTC. The genes are TRBV19 and TRBJ2-7, with 8 bases matching TRBD1. Trimming took 3 bases from V and 4 from J; bases not matched to a gene: 14. The CDR3 length is 17 residues. CDR1 and CDR2 (germline): LNHDA, SQIVND (reference sequence).

The rearrangement uses TRBV6-5 and TRBJ1-2; D is unclear. The CDR3 has 14 residues. Germline-derived CDR1 and CDR2 are MNHEY and SVGAGI. Trimming pared 4 bases from V and 0 bases from J, leaving 9 bases between. The CDR3 DNA follows: TGTGCCAGCAGTTTCAAGAGAGCTAACTATGGCTACACCTTC. Protein sequence: CASSFKRANYGYTF.

The chain combines TRBV30 with TRBJ1-1; D perhaps matches TRBD1 (5 bases). The CDR3 is 14 residues long. With 1 base removed from V and 3 bases from J, the gap between germline ends came to 12 bases. The germline gives CDR1 GTSNPN, CDR2 SVGIG (reference sequence). The CDR3 loop is CAWSGPRVDTEAFF. DNA of the CDR3: TGTGCCTGGAGTGGCCCCAGGGTCGACACTGAAGCTTTCTTT.

This sequence joins TRBV30 and TRBJ1-1; 10 nucleotides agree with TRBD1. V gave up 2 bases and J gave up 3 bases; unmatched junction bases: 3. The CDR3 covers 14 residues. Germline CDR1 and CDR2: GTSNPN and SVGIG (reference sequence). CDR3 DNA sequence: TGTGCCTGGAGTTCCGGGACAGGGGACACTGAAGCTTTCTTT. Translation: CAWSSGTGDTEAFF. Drawing the rest from reference TRBV30 and TRBJ1-1, the complete variable domain is SQTIHQWPATLVQPVGSPLSLECTVEGTSNPNLYWYRQAAGRGLQLLFYSVGIGQISSEVPQNLSASRPQDRQFILSSKKLLLSDSGFYLCAWSSGTGDTEAFFGQGTRLTVV.

On this clone itself: The sample has other DNA sequences that encode this CDR3 too. J is TRBJ1-2 and V is TRBV2; 9 bases map to TRBD1. Germline V CDR1 and CDR2: SNHLY, FYNNEI. Trimming removed 6 bases from V and 4 bases from J; junction bases left unmatched: 6. The CDR3 extends over 14 amino acids. DNA for the CDR3: TGTGCCAGCAGCGCAACAGGGGGCGGCTATGGCTACACCTTC. This encodes CASSATGGGYGYTF.

This rearrangement joins TRBV9 to TRBJ2-7, with TRBD2 matching 14 bases. V lost 0 bases, J lost 5 bases, and 4 bases stayed unmatched. CDR3 length: 16 residues. Germline loops: CDR1 SGDLS, CDR2 YYNGEE. CDR3: CASSVGLAGGGDEQYF. CDR3 DNA: TGTGCCAGCAGCGTAGGACTAGCGGGAGGGGGAGACGAGCAGTACTTC.

The rearrangement uses TRBV7-3 and TRBJ2-7, with D perhaps matching TRBD1 (6 bases). Germline V gene lookup returns CDR1 SGHTA and CDR2 FQGTGA. V lost 4 bases, J lost 0 bases, and 13 bases lay in between. The CDR3 is made up of 15 amino acids. CDR3 in DNA: TGTGCCAGCAGCTCCTCACTGGACAGCTCCTACGAGCAGTACTTC. This translates into CASSSSLDSSYEQYF.

The genes are TRBV7-6 and TRBJ1-5; TRBD1 matches 8 bases. The CDR3 extends over 14 amino acids. Germline CDR1 and CDR2: SGHVS and FNYEAQ. J gave up 4 bases and V 5 bases, and 4 bases lay outside the gene matches. DNA of the CDR3: TGTGCCAGCAGCACCGGGACAGGTAATCAGCCCCAGCATTTT. This sequence encodes CASSTGTGNQPQHF.

This chain uses TRBV2 with TRBJ1-5; D uncertain. The CDR3 is 14 residues long. Looked up from germline, CDR1 is SNHLY and CDR2 is FYNNEI. The ends were cut back, 10 bases at V and 3 bases at J, with 16 bases in the middle. The CDR3 sequence is CATRRSDNNQPQHF. The CDR3 nucleotides read TGTGCCACCCGCAGGTCCGACAACAATCAGCCCCAGCATTTT.

The sample holds a few counts of this clone. The chain recombines TRBV14 with TRBJ2-7; D not resolved. Germline V gene lookup returns CDR1 SGHDN and CDR2 FVKESK. V dropped 0 bases and J dropped 0 bases, with 6 bases sitting between them. The CDR3 has 14 amino acids. CDR3 sequence (DNA): TGTGCCAGCAGCCAAGATCTACTCTCCTACGAGCAGTACTTC. Its protein is CASSQDLLSYEQYF. Full variable domain (rest looked up from reference TRBV14 and TRBJ2-7): EAGVTQFPSHSVIEKGQTVTLRCDPISGHDNLYWYRRVMGKEIKFLLHFVKESKQDESGMPNNRFLAERTGGTYSTLKVQPAELEDSGVYFCASSQDLLSYEQYFGPGTRLTVT.

This chain joins TRBV9 and TRBJ1-2; perhaps TRBD1 as D (6 bases). The CDR3 runs to 14 residues. V dropped 3 bases and J dropped 6 bases, with 15 bases sitting between them. CDR1 SGDLS and CDR2 YYNGEE come from the germline V gene. CDR3 protein: CASSALQGENGYTF. Written as DNA, the CDR3 is TGTGCCAGCAGCGCATTACAGGGAGAGAATGGCTACACCTTC. Using reference TRBV9 and TRBJ1-2 for the parts outside the CDR3, the full variable domain is DSGVTQTPKHLITATGQRVTLRCSPRSGDLSVYWYQQSLDQGLQFLIQYYNGEERAKGNILERFSAQQFPDLHSELNLSSLELGDSALYFCASSALQGENGYTFGSGTRLTVV.

The chain links TRBV5-4 to TRBJ2-7, with 13 bases fitting TRBD2. Unmatched junction bases numbered 7, after V lost 3 bases and J lost 7 bases. The CDR3 covers 15 residues. CDR1 and CDR2 (germline): SGHNT, YYREEE (reference sequence). CDR3 sequence reads: CASSSYGLAGAEQYF. CDR3 in DNA: TGTGCCAGCAGCTCTTACGGACTAGCGGGAGCAGAGCAGTACTTC.

The chain couples TRBV9 to TRBJ2-7; D is possibly TRBD1 (6 bases). The CDR3 sequence is 16 residues long. The V gene lost 0 bases and the J gene lost 0 bases, with 13 bases spanning the gap. The germline V gene encodes CDR1 SGDLS and CDR2 YYNGEE. The CDR3 DNA reads TGTGCCAGCAGCGTAGGGAGCAGGGGATCCTCCTACGAGCAGTACTTC. Translating it yields CASSVGSRGSSYEQYF.

This CDR3 is CASSEGLGSYGYTF. Here the CDR3 DNA reads TGTGCCAGCAGCGAGGGCCTTGGGAGCTATGGCTACACCTTC. The gene calls are TRBV9 and TRBJ1-2, with unresolved D. Germline values: CDR1 SGDLS, CDR2 YYNGEE. Trimming shortened V by 3 bases and J by 4 bases, and 13 bases separated the two germline ends. CDR3 length equals 14 residues.

The chain combines TRBV15 with TRBJ2-2; D is possibly TRBD2 (6 bases). CDR1 and CDR2 (germline): LNHNV, YYDKDF (reference sequence). Trimming left V 0 bases short and J 5 bases short, with 7 bases between. CDR3 size: 14 residues. The CDR3 protein is CATSRDRETGELFF. The CDR3 bases are TGTGCCACCAGCAGAGATCGGGAGACCGGGGAGCTGTTTTTT.

The chain combines TRBV2 with TRBJ1-5; D might be TRBD1 (5 bases). This CDR3 region has 15 residues. V was pared by 7 bases and J by 0 bases, with 13 bases between. The germline V gene encodes CDR1 SNHLY and CDR2 FYNNEI. The CDR3 DNA follows: TGTGCCAGCATTCCCGGGGGGAGTAGCAATCAGCCCCAGCATTTT. Protein product: CASIPGGSSNQPQHF.

This clone was observed a few times. The chain has TRBV7-9 and TRBJ1-2; 11 nucleotides align to TRBD1. The germline V gene has CDR1 SEHNR and CDR2 FQNEAQ (reference sequence). The V gene end was trimmed by 5 bases and the J gene end by 7 bases; junction bases not matched to a gene: 9. CDR3 length: 15 amino acids. CDR3 region: CASSPGTGGDRGYTF. The DNA of the CDR3 is TGTGCCAGCAGCCCCGGGACAGGGGGTGATCGTGGCTACACCTTC. The variable domain in full, with the rest retrieved from reference TRBV7-9 and TRBJ1-2, is DTGVSQNPRHKITKRGQNVTFRCDPISEHNRLYWYRQTLGQGPEFLTYFQNEAQLEKSRLLSDRFSAERPKGSFSTLEIQRTEQGDSAMYLCASSPGTGGDRGYTFGSGTRLTVV.

This rearrangement joins TRBV28 to TRBJ2-7; 9 nucleotides agree with TRBD1. Germline lookup yields CDR1 MDHEN and CDR2 SYDVKM. V lost 10 bases, J lost 5 bases, and 15 bases stayed unmatched. The CDR3 spans 15 residues. In nucleotides, the CDR3 is TGTGCCATCGAACGCGCCGGGACAGGGAACAACGAGCAGTACTTC. Translation gives CAIERAGTGNNEQYF.

The chain is built from TRBV7-9 and TRBJ1-2, with 8 bases that match TRBD1. Trimming at V came to 3 bases and at J to 6 bases, leaving 12 bases not matched to a gene. Germline loops: CDR1 SEHNR, CDR2 FQNEAQ (reference sequence). The CDR3 sequence is 16 residues long. This chain's CDR3 is CASSFIKGQGWDGYTF. The CDR3 coding sequence is TGTGCCAGCAGCTTCATTAAAGGACAGGGATGGGATGGCTACACCTTC.